This TCR beta chain is drawn from a study of blood T cell repertoires in COVID-19. Study-level information: The samples span acute and convalescent COVID-19 from the United States, Italy and Spain.

CDR1 is MGHRA, CDR2 YSYEKL, per germline. The CDR3 runs 16 residues. Trimming shortened V by 1 base and J by 6 bases, and 15 bases separated the two germline ends. As originally analysed: Estimates of nucleated cell counts were drawn from the amplification of reference gene primers. The method was immunoSEQ multiplex PCR; TCRdb's version includes in-frame clones alone and lacks a portion of them. V and J calls and clone size are given by that table; D and trimming were obtained from the DNA. Of fewer than 300,000 clones in the sample, about 85% were seen once. The material sequenced was peripheral blood. This clonotype originated in a human donor in a cohort sampled during active COVID-19. The chain links TRBV4-1 to TRBJ2-2; TRBD2 might be the D (6 bases). CDR3 in amino acids: CASSQVSGLRAGELFF. The CDR3 DNA is TGCGCCAGCAGCCAAGTGAGCGGGCTCCGGGCCGGGGAGCTGTTTTTT.